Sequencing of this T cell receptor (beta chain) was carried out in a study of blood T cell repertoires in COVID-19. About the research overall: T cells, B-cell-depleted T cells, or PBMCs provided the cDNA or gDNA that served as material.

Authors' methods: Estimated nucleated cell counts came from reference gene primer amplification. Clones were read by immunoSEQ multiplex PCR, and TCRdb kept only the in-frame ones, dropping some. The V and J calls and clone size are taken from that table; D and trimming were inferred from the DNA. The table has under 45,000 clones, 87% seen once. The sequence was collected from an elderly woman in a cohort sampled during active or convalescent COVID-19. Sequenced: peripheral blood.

The CDR3 nucleotides read TGTGCCAGCAGCAGTGGCTCTTGGCACTACGAGCAGTACTTC. Translating gives CASSSGSWHYEQYF. J is TRBJ2-7 and V is TRBV21-1; the D call TRBD1 from the table was never checked on the DNA. TRBV21-1 is flagged as a pseudogene. This CDR3 has 14 residues.